This T cell receptor beta chain originates from a study of shared clonotypes between healthy human individuals. Per germline, CDR1 KGHSH and CDR2 LQKENI. CDR3 length: 15 residues. Losses at the gene ends were 3 bases for V and 7 bases for J; bases not matched to a gene: 9. A remark on this clone: Antigen unknown.

The study, taken as a whole, reports: Having only a few donors restricted how much genetic and exposure-history diversity was captured. Relative to their counterparts shared across all four donors, non-shared clonotypes exhibited diminished generation probabilities. Collection of samples was limited to blood; tissue repertoires likely differ.

Sequencing was performed with immunoSEQ multiplex PCR; in TCRdb, only in-frame clones are kept and a portion is missing. The sample holds over a million clones, 95% to 99% seen once. The sequence was collected from a man aged 25 to 40 in good health. The chain couples TRBV18 to TRBJ2-1; TRBD1 agrees at 7 bases. Sequencing was done on a sample of naive CD4+ T cells sorted from blood. Subset denoted: CD45RA+ positively selected. Written as DNA, the CDR3 is TGTGCCAGCTCACCCCGGGACAGATTATTAAATGAGCAGTTCTTC. Protein: CASSPRDRLLNEQFF.